This T cell receptor beta chain was captured in a study of tissue T cells after allogeneic stem cell transplantation. Across the study: Several unmodified and three CD34-selected T-cell-depleted grafts went to graft-versus-host disease patients. Tissue samples with histologically apparent lymphocytes on H&E review were prioritized for sequencing. Study-wide results and limits: Across patients, clones rarely overlapped, yet motif clusters were shared tissue-specifically.

Between the trimmed V and J ends, which lost 6 bases and 6 bases, there was a span of 11 bases. Germline loops: CDR1 ENHRY, CDR2 SYGVKD. The CDR3 is 12 residues long. This clone was observed a handful of times. Its target is not known. Repertoires were generated with immunoSEQ multiplex PCR, while TCRdb's copy carries only in-frame clones and drops some. The sample lists more than 650 clones, under 55% occurring once. This TCR was sampled from a female patient aged 40-69 years with steroid-refractory graft-versus-host disease after an allogeneic stem cell transplant. A subset of T cells may come from the graft donor. This specimen was rectal tissue, taken at autopsy. The rearrangement uses TRBV10-3 and TRBJ1-1, with D maybe TRBD1 (5 bases). The CDR3: CAISGGLSEAFF. The CDR3 coding sequence is TGTGCCATCAGCGGGGGTTTATCTGAAGCTTTCTTT.